This T cell receptor beta chain derives from a study of glioma-infiltrating T cells after dendritic cell vaccination. Study summary: Between about 2002 and 2012, patients got autologous tumor lysate-pulsed dendritic cell vaccines. Dendritic cells derived from monocytes and pulsed with autologous tumor lysate formed the vaccine. General study findings and limits: Higher pretreatment TIL content predicted longer progression-free time and survival.

The table lists this clone with a count of one. Its antigen remains unidentified. TCRdb keeps only in-frame clones here, not all; method: immunoSEQ multiplex PCR. The repertoire holds around 96,000 clones, 70% to 80% seen once, with about 6.5% in the top ten. J gave up 7 bases and V 7 bases, and 11 bases lay outside the gene matches. Germline lookup yields CDR1 WSHSY and CDR2 SAAADI. The CDR3 is 15 residues long. This receptor was taken from a human donor with glioblastoma. The V gene is TRBV10-2, the J gene TRBJ2-1; 9 nucleotides line up with TRBD1. The sample here was blood, taken before dendritic cell vaccination. DNA of the CDR3: TGCGCCAGCACTATTTCCACAGGGGGCGGAAATGAGCAGTTCTTC. It translates to CASTISTGGGNEQFF.